This TCR beta chain comes out of a study of cytomegalovirus exposure and HLA in healthy donors. Study conclusions and caveats: Rare TCR sequences dominated, though some public TCRs recurred in many donors.

As for this clone: Its specificity is not known.

The germline gives CDR1 SGHRS, CDR2 YFSETQ. V was pared by 0 bases and J by 4 bases, with 10 bases of the junction left unmatched. This CDR3 comprises 18 residues. Amplification used 60 Vbeta primers and 13 Jbeta primers. TCRdb keeps only in-frame clones here, not all; method: immunoSEQ multiplex PCR. The sample consists of some 140,000 clones, approximately 77% of them appearing once. The chain joins TRBV5-1 to TRBJ1-1; 12 bases map to TRBD1. The source is a woman aged 40 to 50 in good health and CMV-seronegative. Sequences were obtained from PBMCs. CDR3: CASSLAVGQGARSTEAFF. CDR3 coding DNA: TGCGCCAGCAGCTTGGCCGTGGGACAGGGGGCGCGGAGCACTGAAGCTTTCTTT. The variable domain in full, with the rest retrieved from reference TRBV5-1 and TRBJ1-1, is KAGVTQTPRYLIKTRGQQVTLSCSPISGHRSVSWYQQTPGQGLQFLFEYFSETQRNKGNFPGRFSGRQFSNSRSEMNVSTLELGDSALYLCASSLAVGQGARSTEAFFGQGTRLTVV.